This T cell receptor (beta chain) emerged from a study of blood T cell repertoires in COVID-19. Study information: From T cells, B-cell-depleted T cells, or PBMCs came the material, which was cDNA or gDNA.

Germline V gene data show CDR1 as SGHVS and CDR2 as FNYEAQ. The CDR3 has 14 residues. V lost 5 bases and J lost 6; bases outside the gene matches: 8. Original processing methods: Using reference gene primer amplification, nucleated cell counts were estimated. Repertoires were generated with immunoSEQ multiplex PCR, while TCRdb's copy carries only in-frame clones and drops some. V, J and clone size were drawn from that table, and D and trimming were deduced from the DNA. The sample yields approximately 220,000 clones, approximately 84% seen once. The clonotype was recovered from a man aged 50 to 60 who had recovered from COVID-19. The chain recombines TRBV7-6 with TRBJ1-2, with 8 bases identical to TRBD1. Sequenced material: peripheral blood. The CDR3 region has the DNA TGTGCCAGCAGCCCCGGGACAGGTGTAAATGGCTACACCTTC. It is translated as CASSPGTGVNGYTF.